What follows are 27 T cell receptor beta chains derived from one specimen sequenced in a study of blood T cell repertoires in COVID-19. Assay used: immunoSEQ multiplex PCR; TCRdb lists only in-frame clones, some missing. The sample records approximately 170,000 clones, just over 85% being singletons. Material: peripheral blood. The receptor source for this set is a man in his fifties with active or convalescent COVID-19.

This sequence joins TRBV2 and TRBJ2-1, with 10 bases lining up with TRBD2. Germline CDR1 SNHLY, CDR2 FYNNEI. V shed 6 bases and J 7 bases; nucleotides not matched to a gene: 9. The CDR3 is 15 residues long. In nucleotides, the CDR3 is TGTGCCAGCAGCCGGAGCGGGAGGGCCGAGAATGAGCAGTTCTTC. As protein: CASSRSGRAENEQFF.

The chain uses TRBV2 and TRBJ2-4, with 8 bases matching TRBD2. V gave up 8 bases and J gave up 7 bases; unmatched junction bases: 4. CDR1 SNHLY and CDR2 FYNNEI come from the germline V gene. The length of the CDR3 is 12 residues. The CDR3 spells CASLSGSNIQYF. The CDR3 region has the DNA TGTGCCAGCCTCAGCGGGAGTAACATTCAGTACTTC.

The CDR3 DNA reads TGTGCCTGGAGAGCGGGAGTCGTCACCGGGGAGCTGTTTTTT. Amino acids: CAWRAGVVTGELFF. The chain links TRBV30 to TRBJ2-2; TRBD2 agrees at 8 bases. Germline V CDR1 and CDR2: GTSNPN, SVGIG (reference sequence). Unmatched junction bases numbered 4, after V lost 3 bases and J lost 4 bases. The CDR3 runs 14 residues.

The chain is built from TRBV6-1 and TRBJ1-6, with D possibly TRBD1 on 6 matching bases. V lost 1 base and J 6 bases, leaving 19 bases between the germline ends. The germline CDR1 and CDR2 sequences are MNHNS and SASEGT. The CDR3 loop spans 18 amino acids. CDR3 region: CASSEGTIGGRVNSPLHF. As DNA, the CDR3 is TGTGCCAGCAGTGAAGGGACCATCGGGGGGCGCGTTAATTCACCCCTCCACTTT.

This clone was seen a single time. This chain links TRBV4-1 with TRBJ2-5; D remains unclear. The length of the CDR3 is 16 residues. V lost 0 bases, J lost 5 bases, and 16 bases lay in between. From germline, CDR1 is MGHRA and CDR2 YSYEKL. CDR3 coding DNA: TGCGCCAGCAGCCAAGAAGCGAGAGTCCTCCGGGAGACCCAGTACTTC. Its translation is CASSQEARVLRETQYF.

The chain has TRBV6-5 and TRBJ2-3; a weak D match, TRBD1 (6 bases). Germline V gene data show CDR1 as MNHEY and CDR2 as SVGAGI. This CDR3 comprises 12 residues. V was cut by 10 bases and J by 0 bases, with 8 bases left in between. CDR3 sequence: CATGVSTDTQYF. DNA of the CDR3: TGTGCCACAGGGGTGAGCACAGATACGCAGTATTTT.

The rearrangement links TRBV2 to TRBJ1-4; the match to TRBD1 covers 8 bases. CDR1 is SNHLY and CDR2 is FYNNEI in the germline V gene. The CDR3 totals 14 residues. Trimming cost V 6 bases and J 3 bases; bases outside gene matches: 3. This CDR3 is CASSEQGANEKLFF. In nucleotides, the CDR3 is TGTGCCAGCAGCGAACAGGGGGCTAATGAAAAACTGTTTTTT.

This clone was seen a single time. CDR3 in amino acids: CASSRLYTEQFF. In nucleotides, the CDR3 is TGTGCCAGCAGCCGTCTCTATACGGAGCAGTTCTTC. V gene TRBV3-1 (or the pseudogene TRBV3-2) combines with J gene TRBJ2-1; D call uncertain. The germline CDR1 and CDR2 sequences are LGHDT and YNNKEL (reference sequence). V gave up 4 bases and J gave up 10 bases, with 11 bases separating them. The CDR3 totals 12 residues.

The chain carries TRBV18 and TRBJ2-3, with TRBD2 matching over 7 bases. V lost 2 bases and J lost 0; bases outside the gene matches: 2. Germline lookup yields CDR1 KGHSH and CDR2 LQKENI. The CDR3 extends over 15 amino acids. The CDR3 spells CASSPLTSSTDTQYF. CDR3 nucleotide sequence: TGTGCCAGCTCACCATTGACTAGCAGCACAGATACGCAGTATTTT.

The chain carries TRBV5-1 and TRBJ1-2; tentatively, D is TRBD1 (5 bases). From germline, CDR1 is SGHRS and CDR2 YFSETQ. With 2 bases removed from V and 8 bases from J, the gap between germline ends came to 19 bases. The CDR3 totals 15 residues. As DNA, the CDR3 is TGCGCCAGCAGCTTTAATTATGGGGGGTCTCTGGGCTACACCTTC. It is translated as CASSFNYGGSLGYTF.

The chain has TRBV2 and TRBJ2-7; weak D call: TRBD1 (6 bases). Trimming left V 4 bases short and J 7 bases short, with 17 bases between. In germline, CDR1 is SNHLY, CDR2 FYNNEI. The CDR3 has 14 residues. The CDR3 is CASSASTGSGEQYF. CDR3 in DNA: TGTGCCAGCAGTGCATCGACAGGATCGGGAGAGCAGTACTTC.

The rearrangement uses TRBV7-9 and TRBJ1-4, with a possible D match to TRBD1 (5 bases). The CDR3 sequence is 14 residues long. The V gene's germline CDR1 is SEHNR and CDR2 FQNEAQ (reference sequence). V was pared by 9 bases and J by 7 bases, with 18 bases between. As DNA, the CDR3 is TGTGCCAGTACGTCTGACCCGCAGGGTGAAAAACTGTTTTTT. The encoded protein is CASTSDPQGEKLFF.

The chain has TRBV25-1 and TRBJ1-2, with D possibly TRBD1 on 6 matching bases. The V and J ends lost 3 bases and 4 bases respectively, with 12 bases between them. Germline CDR1 and CDR2: MGHDK and SYGVNS. The CDR3 is 14 amino acids. The CDR3, as DNA: TGTGCCAGCAGTGAGAACAGGGACACCTATGGCTACACCTTC. Its protein product is CASSENRDTYGYTF.

This chain connects TRBV5-1 to TRBJ1-1, with a tentative D call TRBD1 (6 bases). The germline V gene encodes CDR1 SGHRS and CDR2 YFSETQ. The CDR3 sequence is 17 residues long. V was pared by 0 bases and J by 2 bases, with 17 bases between. The CDR3 DNA reads as TGCGCCAGCAGCTTGGGGGGGCAGTGGACCATTAACACTGAAGCTTTCTTT. Its translation is CASSLGGQWTINTEAFF.

The chain couples TRBV7-2 to TRBJ1-1; weak D call: TRBD1 (6 bases). The CDR3 spans 13 residues. V dropped 5 bases and J dropped 7 bases, with 14 bases sitting between them. CDR1 and CDR2 (germline): SGHTA, FQGNSA. The CDR3, as DNA: TGTGCCAGCAGCCCTTGGGGGGGCGGTGAAGCTTTCTTT. Encoded protein: CASSPWGGGEAFF.

The chain employs TRBV11-2 and TRBJ2-1, with 7 positions matching TRBD1. CDR3 length: 15 residues. The V segment lost 5 bases and the J segment 6 bases; nucleotides outside the gene matches: 10. Germline CDR1 and CDR2: SGHAT and FQNNGV. CDR3 amino acids: CASSNKGAPLNEQFF. As DNA, the CDR3 is TGTGCCAGCAGCAACAAGGGGGCCCCCCTCAATGAGCAGTTCTTC.

V is TRBV7-9 and J is TRBJ2-1; D remains unclear. V lost 1 base and J lost 5, with 9 bases in between. The germline V gene encodes CDR1 SEHNR and CDR2 FQNEAQ (reference sequence). This CDR3 spans 14 amino acids. Here the CDR3 DNA reads TGTGCCAGCAGCTTAGTCCTCTTAAACAATGAGCAGTTCTTC. Translating gives CASSLVLLNNEQFF.

V usage is TRBV4-2 and J usage is TRBJ2-5; tentatively, D is TRBD2 (5 bases). The ends were cut back, 1 base at V and 1 base at J, with 13 bases in the middle. The CDR3 covers 16 residues. Germline CDR1 and CDR2: LGHNA and YNFKEQ. CDR3 DNA sequence: TGTGCCAGCAGCCAAGGAGGGCTCGCGGCCCAAGAGACCCAGTACTTC. The encoded protein is CASSQGGLAAQETQYF.

The chain links TRBV4-1 to TRBJ1-2; tentative D call: TRBD1 (5 bases). Germline CDR1 and CDR2: MGHRA and YSYEKL. V lost 0 bases and J 7 bases, leaving 12 bases between the germline ends. The CDR3 extends over 14 amino acids. CDR3 region: CASSQDPREGGYTF. The CDR3 coding sequence is TGCGCCAGCAGCCAAGATCCCAGGGAGGGTGGCTACACCTTC.

This sequence joins TRBV30 and TRBJ2-7, with 11 bases matching TRBD1. CDR3 length: 14 amino acids. After removal of 6 bases from V and 2 bases from J, the junction contained 6 bases not matched to a gene. Germline CDR1 is GTSNPN and CDR2 is SVGIG (reference sequence). CDR3 nucleotides: TGTGCCTGCCAGCGGGACAGGGGGACCTACGAGCAGTACTTC. Its translation: CACQRDRGTYEQYF.

The genes are TRBV30 and TRBJ2-1; 9 nucleotides line up with TRBD2. Germline loops: CDR1 GTSNPN, CDR2 SVGIG (reference sequence). The CDR3 extends over 13 amino acids. Trimming removed 3 bases from V and 10 bases from J; junction bases left unmatched: 7. The CDR3 is CAWSPLAGNEQFF. The CDR3 nucleotides read TGTGCCTGGAGCCCCCTAGCGGGAAACGAGCAGTTCTTC.

This chain connects TRBV4-1 to TRBJ1-1; no reliable D call. Trimming removed 4 bases at V and 2 bases at J, with 11 bases between. The germline V gene has CDR1 MGHRA and CDR2 YSYEKL. This CDR3 comprises 14 residues. In nucleotides, the CDR3 is TGCGCCAGCAGCCCTCGGGAGGGTAACACTGAAGCTTTCTTT. It is translated as CASSPREGNTEAFF.

The V gene is TRBV29-1, the J gene TRBJ2-7, with a tentative D call TRBD1 (6 bases). V was cut by 7 bases and J by 4 bases, with 11 bases left in between. Germline-derived CDR1 and CDR2 are SQVTM and ANQGSEA. The CDR3 extends over 11 amino acids. The DNA for the CDR3 is TGCAGCGCCACCACAGGGTACGAGCAGTACTTC. It encodes CSATTGYEQYF.

A single count supports this clone. The chain links TRBV6-6 to TRBJ2-7, with 9 positions matching TRBD2. V was pared by 6 bases and J by 2 bases, with 5 bases of the junction left unmatched. The CDR3 length is 14 residues. Germline V gives CDR1 MNHNY, CDR2 SVGAGI (reference sequence). CDR3 in DNA: TGTGCCAGCAGAGATAGCGGGGGCACCTACGAGCAGTACTTC. As protein: CASRDSGGTYEQYF.

This clone was picked up a small number of times. The V and J genes are TRBV18 and TRBJ2-7; 7 bases align to TRBD2. CDR3 length: 14 residues. V lost 0 bases to trimming and J lost 2 bases; unmatched junction nucleotides: 1. CDR1 and CDR2 (germline): KGHSH, LQKENI. The chain's CDR3 is CASSPPTSTYEQYF. Here the CDR3 DNA reads TGTGCCAGCTCACCACCGACTAGCACCTACGAGCAGTACTTC.

This CDR3 is CASSPTLNQETQYF. The CDR3 coding sequence is TGCGCCAGCAGCCCCACCCTAAACCAAGAGACCCAGTACTTC. V is TRBV5-1 and J is TRBJ2-5; D not certain. Germline assignment: CDR1 SGHRS and CDR2 YFSETQ. The CDR3 spans 14 residues. The V gene lost 4 bases and the J gene lost 0 bases, with 10 bases spanning the gap.

The sample holds one count of this clone. This chain links TRBV5-6 with TRBJ1-5; the D gene is possibly TRBD1 (5 bases). Per germline, CDR1 SGHDT and CDR2 YYEEEE. This CDR3 is built from 17 residues. Trimming shortened V by 2 bases and J by 3 bases, and 18 bases separated the two germline ends. CDR3 protein: CASSFPIVDSTNQPQHF. As DNA, the CDR3 is TGTGCCAGCAGCTTCCCGATTGTTGACAGCACCAATCAGCCCCAGCATTTT.